This T cell receptor beta chain originates from a study of shared clonotypes between healthy human individuals. The study's findings and limits: Among several donors, approximately 5% of naive CD4 clonotypes were found in common.

The protocol was immunoSEQ multiplex PCR, while the TCRdb copy is restricted to in-frame clones and leaves out a portion. The table includes 1,500,000 or so clones, approximately 98.5% detected once. Per the germline V gene, CDR1 is SNHLY and CDR2 is FYNNEI. After removal of 6 bases from V and 8 bases from J, the junction contained 6 bases not matched to a gene. This CDR3 spans 13 amino acids. Regarding this clone: What it binds is not known.

The clonotype originates from a man aged 25-45 years in good health. Sequenced sample: naive CD4+ T cells sorted from blood. Subset given: CD45RA+ positively selected. This sequence joins TRBV2 and TRBJ2-1; 8 positions agree with TRBD1. CDR3 protein: CASSGDRLDEQFF. DNA of the CDR3: TGTGCCAGCAGCGGGGACAGGTTGGATGAGCAGTTCTTC.